This is a list of T cell receptor beta chains from one sample in a study of cytomegalovirus exposure and HLA in healthy donors. TCRdb's table, derived via immunoSEQ multiplex PCR, lists solely in-frame clones and lacks some. This sample has 80,000 to 100,000 clones, with around 80% found just once. Sequencing was carried out using PBMCs. The source of these receptors is a male donor in good health and CMV-seropositive. The conserved cysteine and the conserved F or W are not part of the CDR3 here. Each record gives: V gene, J gene, CDR3 protein.

v_gene: TRBV30; j_gene: TRBJ1-2; CDR3aa: AWSPGEGYT
v_gene: TRBV7-6; j_gene: TRBJ1-1; CDR3aa: ASSLAISSGTANTEAF
v_gene: TRBV7-2; j_gene: TRBJ1-3; CDR3aa: ASSQGQPGNTIY
v_gene: TRBV30; j_gene: TRBJ1-2; CDR3aa: ARDRPSSNYGYT
v_gene: TRBV5-4; j_gene: TRBJ2-1; CDR3aa: ASSPQGRDEQF
v_gene: TRBV19; j_gene: TRBJ2-7; CDR3aa: ASSIGTSPFYEQY
v_gene: TRBV5-1; j_gene: TRBJ1-1; CDR3aa: ASSLAGVGTEAF
v_gene: TRBV5-1; j_gene: TRBJ2-1; CDR3aa: ASSSSGGAHNEQF
v_gene: TRBV5-1; j_gene: TRBJ2-5; CDR3aa: ASSSGTGSQETQY
v_gene: TRBV5-1; j_gene: TRBJ1-4; CDR3aa: ASSLVPGNEKLF
v_gene: TRBV6-5; j_gene: TRBJ2-1; CDR3aa: ASSYSGLANYEQF
v_gene: TRBV27; j_gene: TRBJ1-1; CDR3aa: ASSPVLQGRYTEAF
v_gene: TRBV11-3; j_gene: TRBJ1-1; CDR3aa: ASSPGRGTPEAF
v_gene: TRBV9; j_gene: TRBJ1-4; CDR3aa: ASSVVPAAGEKLF
v_gene: TRBV10-3; j_gene: TRBJ1-2; CDR3aa: AIRRDRDGGYT